This T cell receptor (beta chain) was found in a study of blood T cell repertoires in COVID-19. TCRdb's copy holds only in-frame clones and misses some; the assay was immunoSEQ multiplex PCR. The sample consists of 350,000 to 450,000 clones, over 80% of them appearing once. The CDR3 is made up of 18 amino acids. The trim removed 0 bases at V and 9 bases at J, leaving 15 bases unmatched. The germline V gene encodes CDR1 SGDLS and CDR2 YYNGEE. The TCR originated in a woman in her forties or fifties who had recovered from COVID-19. The sequenced sample consisted of PBMCs or T cells enriched from blood (not recorded which). This chain uses TRBV9 with TRBJ1-6, with 7 bases fitting TRBD1. In nucleotides, the CDR3 is TGTGCCAGCAGCGTAGCCCCGTCTGGAGGGGGCGGTAGTTCACCCCTCCACTTT. This encodes CASSVAPSGGGGSSPLHF.